The 31 T cell receptor beta chains given below trace back to one sample, sequenced in a study of glioma-infiltrating T cells after dendritic cell vaccination. The protocol was immunoSEQ multiplex PCR, while the TCRdb copy is restricted to in-frame clones and leaves out a portion. The profile shows tens of thousands of clones, approximately 78% of them singletons. The time point here: after dendritic cell vaccination, including at tumor progression/relapse. The input for sequencing was blood, taken after dendritic cell vaccination. Receptor source: a human donor with glioblastoma.

This clone showed up just a few times. The chain couples TRBV7-2 to TRBJ2-6; D possibly corresponds to TRBD1 (5 bases). The V gene's germline CDR1 is SGHTA and CDR2 FQGNSA. V was pared by 4 bases and J by 0 bases, with 13 bases between. The CDR3 loop spans 17 amino acids. CDR3 sequence reads: CASSSRGHPSGANVLTF. In DNA, the CDR3 is TGTGCCAGCAGCTCAAGGGGCCACCCCTCTGGGGCCAACGTCCTGACTTTC.

J is TRBJ1-1 and V is TRBV19; D is ambiguous. CDR1 LNHDA and CDR2 SQIVND come from the germline V gene (reference sequence). CDR3 length equals 13 residues. V lost 4 bases, J lost 1 base, and 7 bases lay in between. The CDR3 reads CASSKSKNTEAFF. CDR3 sequence (DNA): TGTGCCAGTAGTAAATCCAAGAACACTGAAGCTTTCTTT.

This sequence joins TRBV30 and TRBJ1-5; tentatively, D is TRBD1 (5 bases). V lost 0 bases and J 3 bases, leaving 12 bases between the germline ends. CDR3 size: 15 residues. From germline, CDR1 is GTSNPN and CDR2 SVGIG (reference sequence). The CDR3: CAWSVGAGDNQPQHF. In DNA, the CDR3 is TGTGCCTGGAGTGTAGGGGCAGGCGACAATCAGCCCCAGCATTTT.

This clone was picked up a small number of times. This chain uses TRBV19 with TRBJ2-3; TRBD1 matches at 8 bases. The germline gives CDR1 LNHDA, CDR2 SQIVND (reference sequence). The CDR3 is 13 amino acids. The ends lost 8 bases at V and 1 base at J; junction bases unmatched: 2. Written as DNA, the CDR3 is TGTGCCAGTGGGGGACAGGGCACAGATACGCAGTATTTT. It is translated as CASGGQGTDTQYF.

This sequence joins TRBV28 and TRBJ1-6, with no clear D. Trimming removed 4 bases at V and 6 bases at J, with 16 bases between. The CDR3 sequence is 16 residues long. The germline gives CDR1 MDHEN, CDR2 SYDVKM. CDR3 residues: CASSSTYGLFNSPLHF. Here the CDR3 DNA reads TGTGCCAGCAGTTCTACCTACGGACTGTTTAATTCACCCCTCCACTTT.

The chain carries TRBV6-1 and TRBJ1-2; D is unclear. The CDR3 runs 14 residues. V lost 3 bases to trimming and J lost 6 bases, with 14 bases between them. Germline V CDR1 and CDR2: MNHNS, SASEGT. The CDR3 sequence: CASSERGARDGYTF. CDR3 DNA sequence: TGTGCCAGCAGTGAGCGAGGAGCGCGAGATGGCTACACCTTC.

The chain couples TRBV2 to TRBJ2-1; no firm D call. Germline assignment: CDR1 SNHLY and CDR2 FYNNEI. V lost 6 bases and J 1 base, leaving 10 bases between the germline ends. The CDR3 extends over 14 amino acids. The CDR3 region is CASRIERSYNEQFF. The CDR3 nucleotides are TGTGCCAGCAGAATAGAAAGATCCTACAATGAGCAGTTCTTC.

This rearrangement joins TRBV5-4 to TRBJ1-1; 7 nucleotides match TRBD1. The CDR3 loop spans 15 amino acids. J gave up 1 base and V 0 bases, and 3 bases lay outside the gene matches. Germline V CDR1 and CDR2: SGHNT, YYREEE (reference sequence). Here the CDR3 reads CASSLGQGRNTEAFF. The CDR3, as DNA: TGTGCCAGCAGCTTGGGACAGGGAAGGAACACTGAAGCTTTCTTT. The whole variable domain, remainder taken from reference TRBV5-4 and TRBJ1-1, is ETGVTQSPTHLIKTRGQQVTLRCSSQSGHNTVSWYQQALGQGPQFIFQYYREEENGRGNFPPRFSGLQFPNYSSELNVNALELDDSALYLCASSLGQGRNTEAFFGQGTRLTVV.

This clone was found once. The V gene is TRBV6-5, the J gene TRBJ1-4; D might be TRBD1 (5 bases). The CDR3 has 16 residues. Germline V gene sequence: CDR1 MNHEY, CDR2 SVGAGI. Trimming removed 0 bases at V and 7 bases at J, with 15 bases between. The CDR3 sequence is CASSYSMAGLGEKLFF. CDR3 DNA sequence: TGTGCCAGCAGTTACTCGATGGCAGGGCTCGGTGAAAAACTGTTTTTT.

In this sample, this clone turned up a few times. This chain links TRBV5-4 with TRBJ2-1; 9 nucleotides align to TRBD2. The CDR3 sequence is 14 residues long. Germline assignment: CDR1 SGHNT and CDR2 YYREEE (reference sequence). V trimming: 4 bases; J trimming: 11 bases; junction bases outside the gene matches: 10. The CDR3 protein is CASSPGLAGAQQFF. CDR3 coding DNA: TGTGCCAGCAGCCCGGGACTAGCTGGGGCCCAGCAGTTCTTC.

The rearrangement joins TRBV6-6 to TRBJ1-2, with TRBD1 as a possible D gene (6 bases). V was pared by 6 bases and J by 6 bases, with 14 bases between. Germline V gene lookup returns CDR1 MNHNY and CDR2 SVGAGI (reference sequence). The CDR3 is 13 residues long. The CDR3 spells CASSSTGIDGYTF. In nucleotides, the CDR3 is TGTGCCAGCAGCAGCACAGGGATTGATGGCTACACCTTC.

Details on this clone: The final CDR3 position lacks the conserved phenylalanine or tryptophan, pointing to a likely read error. The gene calls are TRBV6-6 and TRBJ1-2; no clear D. Germline V gene sequence: CDR1 MNHNY, CDR2 SVGAGI (reference sequence). The CDR3 spans 13 residues. The V end was cut by 8 bases, the J end by 7 bases, with 17 bases between. CDR3 sequence: CASRPSGSGGYTL. The CDR3 coding sequence is TGTGCCAGCCGTCCCTCCGGGAGCGGTGGCTACACCCTC.

The chain links TRBV27 to TRBJ2-7; 8 positions agree with TRBD1. CDR3 length: 14 amino acids. The junction had 5 bases not matched to a gene; V was cut back by 5 bases and J by 2 bases. CDR1 is MNHEY and CDR2 is SMNVEV in the germline V gene (reference sequence). CDR3 sequence (DNA): TGTGCCAGCAGTAAACCAGGGGGCGCCTACGAGCAGTACTTC. It translates to CASSKPGGAYEQYF.

V is TRBV5-5 and J is TRBJ1-5; D is uncertain. Per the germline V gene, CDR1 is SGHKS and CDR2 is YYEKEE (reference sequence). The CDR3 has 16 residues. Trimming took 4 bases from V and 0 from J, leaving 14 bases between them. This CDR3 reads CASSLLEGSSNQPQHF. Written as DNA, the CDR3 is TGTGCCAGCAGCCTCCTCGAGGGTAGTAGCAATCAGCCCCAGCATTTT.

This chain joins TRBV5-1 and TRBJ2-7; no definite D call. The ends were cut back, 0 bases at V and 2 bases at J, with 9 bases in the middle. This CDR3 is built from 14 residues. CDR1 and CDR2 (germline): SGHRS, YFSETQ. The DNA for the CDR3 is TGCGCCAGCAGCTTGGATCTGGGCCCCTACGAGCAGTACTTC. Its translation is CASSLDLGPYEQYF.

This chain connects TRBV7-9 to TRBJ1-6; 8 nucleotides line up with TRBD1. J lost 6 bases, V lost 5 bases, and 6 bases had no gene match. CDR3 size: 15 residues. Germline CDR1 is SEHNR and CDR2 is FQNEAQ (reference sequence). This CDR3 reads CASSPGQGPNSPLHF. The CDR3 nucleotides are TGTGCCAGCAGCCCCGGACAGGGACCTAATTCACCCCTCCACTTT.

About this clone itself: Other nucleotide sequences in the sample specify the same CDR3. The chain carries TRBV6-6 and TRBJ2-5, with D perhaps TRBD1 (5 bases). CDR1 is MNHNY and CDR2 is SVGAGI in the germline V gene (reference sequence). The CDR3 contains 11 residues. Between the trimmed V and J ends, which lost 5 bases and 5 bases, there was a span of 6 bases. CDR3: CASSPGETQYF. Here the CDR3 DNA reads TGTGCCAGCAGTCCAGGGGAGACCCAGTACTTC.

For the CDR3, the DNA is TGTGCCAGCTCCCTAGTGGAGGGTGGAGAGACCCAGTACTTC. Translation gives CASSLVEGGETQYF. The J gene is TRBJ2-5, the V gene TRBV18; perhaps TRBD2 as D (6 bases). CDR3 size: 14 residues. The V gene's germline CDR1 is KGHSH and CDR2 LQKENI. Trimming cost V 6 bases and J 4 bases, with 15 bases left between them.

The chain carries TRBV7-9 and TRBJ1-2; 7 bases fit TRBD1. V shed 0 bases, J shed 6 bases, and the junction held 4 bases outside the gene matches. Germline CDR1 and CDR2: SEHNR and FQNEAQ (reference sequence). The CDR3 covers 14 residues. In DNA form, the CDR3 reads TGTGCCAGCAGCTTAGCGGGTACAGGGGATGGCTACACCTTC. It is translated as CASSLAGTGDGYTF.

V usage is TRBV29-1 and J usage is TRBJ1-2; D uncertain. V was pared by 3 bases and J by 4 bases, with 9 bases between. The V gene's germline CDR1 is SQVTM and CDR2 ANQGSEA. This CDR3 has 12 residues. The CDR3 DNA is TGCAGCGTTGACCCGTCCGGCTATGGCTACACCTTC. Its translation is CSVDPSGYGYTF.

The V call is TRBV19, the J call TRBJ1-5, with 7 bases identical to TRBD1. Unmatched junction bases numbered 6, after V lost 8 bases and J lost 2 bases. This CDR3 region has 14 residues. Germline V CDR1 and CDR2: LNHDA, SQIVND (reference sequence). The CDR3 sequence is CASCGQARNQPQHF. In DNA, the CDR3 is TGTGCCAGTTGCGGACAGGCCCGCAATCAGCCCCAGCATTTT.

The V and J genes are TRBV30 and TRBJ2-3, with 11 bases lining up with TRBD2. Germline loops: CDR1 GTSNPN, CDR2 SVGIG (reference sequence). V lost 4 bases to trimming and J lost 0 bases; unmatched junction nucleotides: 9. CDR3 length equals 17 residues. The CDR3 loop reads CAWMGGRTSGSTDTQYF. CDR3 in DNA: TGTGCCTGGATGGGGGGGAGGACTAGCGGGAGCACAGATACGCAGTATTTT.

The chain links TRBV5-4 to TRBJ1-2; 10 bases line up with TRBD1. The CDR3 has 15 amino acids. Losses at the gene ends were 5 bases for V and 5 bases for J; bases not matched to a gene: 9. Germline-derived CDR1 and CDR2 are SGHNT and YYREEE (reference sequence). CDR3: CASRRQGARNYGYTF. The CDR3 bases are TGTGCCAGCAGGCGACAGGGGGCGCGGAATTATGGCTACACCTTC.

The rearrangement uses TRBV19 and TRBJ1-1, with D possibly being TRBD1 (5 bases). V was shortened by 6 bases and J by 3 bases, with 14 bases between the two germline ends. CDR3 size: 14 residues. The germline gives CDR1 LNHDA, CDR2 SQIVND (reference sequence). CDR3 coding DNA: TGTGCCAGTAGAGCGCGGGGGAGGGACACTGAAGCTTTCTTT. Protein product: CASRARGRDTEAFF. Full variable domain (outside the CDR3, taken from reference TRBV19 and TRBJ1-1): DGGITQSPKYLFRKEGQNVTLSCEQNLNHDAMYWYRQDPGQGLRLIYYSQIVNDFQKGDIAEGYSVSREKKESFPLTVTSAQKNPTAFYLCASRARGRDTEAFFGQGTRLTVV.

This clone has only a few counts. The chain has TRBV7-2 and TRBJ2-2, with TRBD1 identical over 7 bases. The CDR3 runs 16 residues. Trimming cost V 7 bases and J 7 bases; bases outside gene matches: 15. Germline CDR1 is SGHTA and CDR2 is FQGNSA. CDR3 in amino acids: CASTPSTGAGNGELFF. DNA for the CDR3: TGTGCCAGCACACCCTCCACAGGGGCGGGTAACGGGGAGCTGTTTTTT.

The table lists this clone with many counts. The DNA for the CDR3 is TGTGCCAGCAGCCCCCGGGACAGGGTCTACGAGCAGTACGTC. Encoded protein: CASSPRDRVYEQYV. This chain connects TRBV7-8 to TRBJ2-7; 9 bases are shared with TRBD1. The trim removed 5 bases at V and 3 bases at J, leaving 5 bases unmatched. The germline gives CDR1 SGHVS, CDR2 FQNEAQ. The CDR3 sequence is 14 residues long.

The chain has TRBV2 and TRBJ2-7; TRBD1 might be the D (7 bases). Trimming left V 5 bases short and J 1 base short, with 12 bases between. The germline V gene encodes CDR1 SNHLY and CDR2 FYNNEI. CDR3 size: 14 residues. Written as DNA, the CDR3 is TGTGCCAGCAGTCCGACAGGGACTTCCTACGAGCAGTACTTC. This codes for CASSPTGTSYEQYF.

The genes are TRBV6-1 and TRBJ1-5; D is possibly TRBD1 (6 bases). There are 15 residues in the CDR3. Looked up from germline, CDR1 is MNHNS and CDR2 is SASEGT. The ends were cut back, 4 bases at V and 4 bases at J, with 14 bases in the middle. The CDR3 DNA reads as TGTGCCAGCAGTGGCTCGACAGGAACTAATCAGCCCCAGCATTTT. Its protein product is CASSGSTGTNQPQHF.

The chain combines TRBV25-1 with TRBJ2-1; possible D gene TRBD2, 7 bases. From germline, CDR1 is MGHDK and CDR2 SYGVNS. V lost 2 bases and J lost 8, with 10 bases in between. The CDR3 runs 13 residues. CDR3 bases: TGTGCCAGCAGTGAACAGGGGAGGGATGAGCAGTTCTTC. Translated, it gives CASSEQGRDEQFF.

The genes are TRBV5-6 and TRBJ1-5; D is uncertain. CDR1 is SGHDT and CDR2 is YYEEEE in the germline V gene. V was shortened by 4 bases and J by 4 bases, with 3 bases between the two germline ends. The CDR3 is made up of 11 amino acids. Here the CDR3 DNA reads TGTGCCAGCAGCCCGAATCAGCCCCAGCATTTT. Translating gives CASSPNQPQHF.

CDR3 protein: CASSEPGLAGGTDTQYF. The CDR3 DNA reads TGTGCCAGCAGTGAGCCAGGACTAGCGGGAGGTACAGATACGCAGTATTTT. The V call is TRBV25-1, the J call TRBJ2-3; 14 bases map to TRBD2. Germline V lookup: CDR1 MGHDK, CDR2 SYGVNS. The CDR3 totals 17 residues. With V trimmed by 3 bases and J by 3 bases, 5 bases remained unmatched. The complete variable domain, with remaining parts taken from reference TRBV25-1 and TRBJ2-3, reads EADIYQTPRYLVIGTGKKITLECSQTMGHDKMYWYQQDPGMELHLIHYSYGVNSTEKGDLSSESTVSRIRTEHFPLTLESARPSHTSQYLCASSEPGLAGGTDTQYFGPGTRLTVL.